Listed below are T cell receptor beta chains from one sample, sequenced in a study of T cells expressing NK-cell markers. Reanalyzing the 5' RACE reads, TCRdb keeps one entry per CDR3 protein, without DNA. The sample data list about 260,000 distinct CDR3 sequences. Specimen: blood T cells: a sorted CD56 or NKG2C T cell subset, CD4+ or CD8+ T cells, or bulk PBMC T cells (not recorded which). Receptors originate from a woman between 18 and 69 years old in good health. Both conserved end residues are part of each CDR3.

TRBV9	TRBJ1-2	CASSVAVEYGYTF
TRBV18	TRBJ1-4	CASSQTRTGATTNEKLFF
TRBV20-1	TRBJ2-5	CSAGGLQGSSGHHQETQYF
TRBV30	TRBJ1-1	CARTQQGNGEAFF
TRBV6-1	TRBJ1-6	CASSKSWGGTSSPLHF
TRBV7-3	TRBJ1-6	CASSSLGQGANSPLHF
TRBV6-2/TRBV6-3	TRBJ1-5	CASMLVGGDQPQHF
TRBV20-1	TRBJ1-4	CSARGGVTGDEKLFF
TRBV6-1	TRBJ2-1	CASSPPRRAGNEQFF
TRBV5-4	TRBJ2-1	CASSLFRVSHNEQFF
TRBV4-3	TRBJ2-7	CASSQADRDYEQYF
TRBV12-3/TRBV12-4	TRBJ2-1	CASQDRGANNEQFF
TRBV4-1	TRBJ2-4	CASSQPILGQKNIQYF
TRBV19	TRBJ2-6	CASSISATARYSGANVLTF
TRBV27	TRBJ2-3	CASRSYGGRGTGGEDTQYF
TRBV5-1	TRBJ1-3	CASSPDTYTIYF
TRBV20-1	TRBJ1-4	CSARDLLAGAMGEKLFF
TRBV3-1	TRBJ1-6	CASSHADRGNSPLHF
TRBV6-2/TRBV6-3	TRBJ2-1	CASSWEGERLEQFF
TRBV5-1	TRBJ1-6	CASSIARERSPLHF
TRBV6-1	TRBJ1-1	CASSSAGTANTEAFF
TRBV12-3/TRBV12-4	TRBJ2-5	CASSRTGFNQETQYF
TRBV28	TRBJ2-4	CASSLGLAGAGAKNIQYF
TRBV6-5	TRBJ1-5	CASSYTLPGDSNQPQHF